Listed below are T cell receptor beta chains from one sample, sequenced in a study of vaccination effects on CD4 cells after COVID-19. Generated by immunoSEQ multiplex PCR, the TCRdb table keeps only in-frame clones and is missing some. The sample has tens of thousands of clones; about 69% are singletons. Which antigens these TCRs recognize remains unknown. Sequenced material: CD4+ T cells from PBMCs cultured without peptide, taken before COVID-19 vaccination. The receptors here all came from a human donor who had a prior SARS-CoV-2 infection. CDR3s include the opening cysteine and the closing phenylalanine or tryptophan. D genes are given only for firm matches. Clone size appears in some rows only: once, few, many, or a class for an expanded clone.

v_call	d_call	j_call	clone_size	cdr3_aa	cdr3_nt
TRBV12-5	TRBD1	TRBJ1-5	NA	CASAQGGGQPQHF	TGTGCTAGTGCCCAGGGGGGCGGTCAGCCCCAGCATTTT
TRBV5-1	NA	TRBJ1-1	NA	CASSFEGSFTEAFF	TGCGCCAGCAGCTTCGAGGGTTCGTTCACTGAAGCTTTCTTT
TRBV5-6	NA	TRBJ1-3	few	CASSSLDSRWFENTIYF	TGTGCCAGCAGCTCACTGGACAGTCGTTGGTTTGAAAACACCATATATTTT
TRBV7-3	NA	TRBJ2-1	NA	CASSLRGGGGEQFF	TGTGCCAGCAGCTTACGTGGCGGGGGCGGTGAGCAGTTCTTC
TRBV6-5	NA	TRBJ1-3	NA	CASRITGRSGNTIYF	TGTGCCAGCAGGATAACAGGGCGTTCTGGAAACACCATATATTTT
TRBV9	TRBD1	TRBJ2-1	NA	CASSAGQGMMEAYNEQFF	TGTGCCAGCAGCGCAGGACAGGGAATGATGGAGGCCTACAATGAGCAGTTCTTC
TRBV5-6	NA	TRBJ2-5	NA	CASSQGPRETQYF	TGTGCCAGCAGCCAAGGGCCACGAGAGACCCAGTACTTC
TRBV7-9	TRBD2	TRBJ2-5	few	CASSRYFGLAGQETQYF	TGTGCCAGCAGCCGATATTTCGGACTAGCGGGGCAAGAGACCCAGTACTTC
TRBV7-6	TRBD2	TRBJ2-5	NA	CASSLVWSSGQETQYF	TGTGCCAGCAGCTTAGTGTGGTCTAGCGGCCAAGAGACCCAGTACTTC
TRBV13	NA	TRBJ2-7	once	CASSLGELGTSLRNEQYF	TGTGCCAGCAGCTTAGGCGAATTAGGGACAAGCCTAAGGAACGAGCAGTACTTC
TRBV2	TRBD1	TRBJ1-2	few	CASRGQEYYGYTF	TGTGCCAGCCGAGGACAGGAGTACTATGGCTACACCTTC
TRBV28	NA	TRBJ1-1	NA	CASSFPPHRAAEAFF	TGTGCCAGCAGTTTCCCTCCCCACAGGGCCGCTGAAGCTTTCTTT
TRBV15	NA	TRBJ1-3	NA	CATSRDMPARGNTIYF	TGTGCCACCAGCAGAGATATGCCCGCTCGAGGAAACACCATATATTTT
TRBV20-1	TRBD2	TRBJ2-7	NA	CSASSSGRGKDEQYF	TGCAGTGCTAGTTCGAGCGGGAGGGGGAAGGACGAGCAGTACTTC
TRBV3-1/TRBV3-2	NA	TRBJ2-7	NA	CASSQSSISYEQYF	TGTGCCAGCAGCCAAAGCTCTATCTCCTACGAGCAGTACTTC
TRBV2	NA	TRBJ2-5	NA	CASIKRRVGTFQETQYF	TGTGCCAGCATTAAACGGCGGGTCGGGACATTCCAAGAGACCCAGTACTTC
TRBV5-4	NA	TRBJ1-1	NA	CASSPGGVRNTEAFF	TGTGCCAGCAGCCCGGGAGGGGTTCGGAACACTGAAGCTTTCTTT
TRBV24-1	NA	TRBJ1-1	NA	CATSTAGMGTEAFF	TGTGCCACCAGTACGGCGGGAATGGGAACTGAAGCTTTCTTT
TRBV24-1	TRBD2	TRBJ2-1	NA	CATSDLVTSGRGNEQFF	TGTGCCACCAGTGATTTGGTGACTAGCGGGAGGGGAAATGAGCAGTTCTTC
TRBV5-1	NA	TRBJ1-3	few	CASSLTGPASGNTIYF	TGCGCCAGCAGCCTGACCGGGCCCGCCTCTGGAAACACCATATATTTT
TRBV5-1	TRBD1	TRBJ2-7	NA	CASRDEGAQYF	TGCGCCAGCAGAGATGAGGGGGCTCAGTACTTC
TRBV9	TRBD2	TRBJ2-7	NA	CASSPRAIAGPYEQYF	TGTGCCAGCAGCCCTAGGGCCATAGCGGGACCTTACGAGCAGTACTTC
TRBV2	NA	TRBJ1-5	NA	CASRGAEQPQHF	TGTGCCAGCAGGGGGGCTGAGCAGCCCCAGCATTTT
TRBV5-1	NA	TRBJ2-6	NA	CASSLTSPGANVLTF	TGCGCCAGCAGCTTGACATCCCCTGGGGCCAACGTCCTGACTTTC
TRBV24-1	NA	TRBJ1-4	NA	CATPSVSCYNEKLFF	TGTGCCACCCCCAGTGTCAGTTGTTATAATGAAAAACTGTTTTTT
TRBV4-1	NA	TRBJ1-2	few	CASSQGLRSRYTF	TGCGCCAGCAGCCAAGGTTTGCGGTCCCGCTACACCTTC
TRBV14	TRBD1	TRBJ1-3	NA	CASSQTGGTGNTIYF	TGTGCCAGCAGCCAAACAGGGGGCACCGGAAACACCATATATTTT
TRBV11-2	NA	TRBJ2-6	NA	CASSLALSGANVLTF	TGTGCCAGCAGCTTAGCCCTATCTGGGGCCAACGTCCTGACTTTC
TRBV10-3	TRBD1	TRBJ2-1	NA	CAISERTGVLMEQFF	TGTGCCATCAGTGAGCGGACAGGGGTTTTAATGGAGCAGTTCTTC
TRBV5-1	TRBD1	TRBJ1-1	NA	CASSSLTGGTNTEAFF	TGCGCCAGCAGCTCCCTCACAGGGGGTACGAACACTGAAGCTTTCTTT
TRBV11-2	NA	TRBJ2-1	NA	CASRAGGSYNEQFF	TGTGCCAGCAGAGCCGGTGGTAGCTACAATGAGCAGTTCTTC
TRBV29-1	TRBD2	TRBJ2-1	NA	CSFRGLVGSAEQFF	TGCAGCTTCCGGGGACTAGTGGGCTCGGCTGAGCAGTTCTTC
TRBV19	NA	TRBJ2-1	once	CASSPGIGSEQFF	TGTGCCAGTAGTCCCGGGATAGGGAGTGAGCAGTTCTTC